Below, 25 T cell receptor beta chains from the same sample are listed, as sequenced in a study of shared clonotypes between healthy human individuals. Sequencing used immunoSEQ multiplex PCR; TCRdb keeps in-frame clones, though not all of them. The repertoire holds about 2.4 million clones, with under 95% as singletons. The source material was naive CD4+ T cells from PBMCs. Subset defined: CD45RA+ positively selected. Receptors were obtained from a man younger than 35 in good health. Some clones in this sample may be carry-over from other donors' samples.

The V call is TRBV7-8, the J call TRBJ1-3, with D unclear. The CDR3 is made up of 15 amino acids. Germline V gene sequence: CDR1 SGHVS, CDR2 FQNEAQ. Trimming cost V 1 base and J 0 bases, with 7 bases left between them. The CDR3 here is CASSLGLSSGNTIYF. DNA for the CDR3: TGTGCCAGCAGCTTAGGTCTTTCCTCTGGAAACACCATATATTTT.

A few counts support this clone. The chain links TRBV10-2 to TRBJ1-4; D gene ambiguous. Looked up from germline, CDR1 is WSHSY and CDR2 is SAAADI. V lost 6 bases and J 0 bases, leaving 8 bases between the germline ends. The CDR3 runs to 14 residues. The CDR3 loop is CASRAVATNEKLFF. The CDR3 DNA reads TGCGCCAGCAGGGCAGTTGCAACTAATGAAAAACTGTTTTTT.

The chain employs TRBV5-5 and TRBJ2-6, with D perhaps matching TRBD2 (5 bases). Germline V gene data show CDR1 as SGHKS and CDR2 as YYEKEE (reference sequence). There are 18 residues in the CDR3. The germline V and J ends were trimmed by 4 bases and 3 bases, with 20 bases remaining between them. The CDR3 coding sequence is TGTGCCAGCAGCGTCCTGGGTGGGAGTGCCAGTGGGGCCAACGTCCTGACTTTC. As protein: CASSVLGGSASGANVLTF.

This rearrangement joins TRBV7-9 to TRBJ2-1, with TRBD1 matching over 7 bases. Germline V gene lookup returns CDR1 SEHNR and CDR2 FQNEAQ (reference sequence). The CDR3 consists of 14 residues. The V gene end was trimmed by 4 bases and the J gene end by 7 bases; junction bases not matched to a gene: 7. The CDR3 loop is CASSSYRGRNEQFF. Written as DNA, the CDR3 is TGTGCCAGCAGCTCGTACAGGGGTCGTAATGAGCAGTTCTTC.

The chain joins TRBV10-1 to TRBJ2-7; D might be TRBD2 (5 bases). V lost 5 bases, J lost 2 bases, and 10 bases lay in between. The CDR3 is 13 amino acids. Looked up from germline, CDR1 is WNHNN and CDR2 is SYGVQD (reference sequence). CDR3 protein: CASSKEVPYEQYF. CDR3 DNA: TGCGCCAGCAGTAAGGAGGTGCCCTACGAGCAGTACTTC.

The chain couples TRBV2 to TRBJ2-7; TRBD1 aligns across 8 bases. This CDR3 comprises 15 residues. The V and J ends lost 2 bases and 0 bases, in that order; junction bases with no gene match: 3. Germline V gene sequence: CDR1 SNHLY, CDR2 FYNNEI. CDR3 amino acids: CASSETGGISYEQYF. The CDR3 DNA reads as TGTGCCAGCAGTGAAACAGGGGGTATCTCCTACGAGCAGTACTTC.

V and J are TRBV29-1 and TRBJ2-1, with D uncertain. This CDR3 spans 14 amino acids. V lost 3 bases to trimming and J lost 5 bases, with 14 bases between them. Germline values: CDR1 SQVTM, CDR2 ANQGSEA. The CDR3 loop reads CSVDGSGLHNEQFF. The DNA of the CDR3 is TGCAGCGTTGACGGCTCGGGCCTCCACAATGAGCAGTTCTTC.

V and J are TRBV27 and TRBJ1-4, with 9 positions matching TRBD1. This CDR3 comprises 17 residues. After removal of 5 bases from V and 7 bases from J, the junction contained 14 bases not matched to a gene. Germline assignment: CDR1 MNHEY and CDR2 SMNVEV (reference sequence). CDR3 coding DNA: TGTGCCAGCAGTCGCAAGATTACCGGGACAGGGACTGAAAAACTGTTTTTT. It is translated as CASSRKITGTGTEKLFF. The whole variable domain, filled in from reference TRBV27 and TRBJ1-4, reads EAQVTQNPRYLITVTGKKLTVTCSQNMNHEYMSWYRQDPGLGLRQIYYSMNVEVTDKGDVPEGYKVSRKEKRNFPLILESPSPNQTSLYFCASSRKITGTGTEKLFFGSGTQLSVL.

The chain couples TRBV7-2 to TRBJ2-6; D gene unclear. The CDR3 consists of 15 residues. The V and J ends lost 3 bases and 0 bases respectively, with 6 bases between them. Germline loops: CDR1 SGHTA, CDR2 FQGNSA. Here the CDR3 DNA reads TGTGCCAGCAGCTTGGTCGTCTCTGGGGCCAACGTCCTGACTTTC. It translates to CASSLVVSGANVLTF.

The CDR3 DNA reads as TGTGCCAGCAGCCCCCGGGCTAGCGTGTCCTACGAGCAGTACTTC. Its protein is CASSPRASVSYEQYF. The chain combines TRBV5-4 with TRBJ2-7; TRBD2 might be the D (6 bases). Germline-derived CDR1 and CDR2 are SGHNT and YYREEE (reference sequence). Trimming took 4 bases from V and 1 from J, leaving 15 bases between them. CDR3 length equals 15 residues.

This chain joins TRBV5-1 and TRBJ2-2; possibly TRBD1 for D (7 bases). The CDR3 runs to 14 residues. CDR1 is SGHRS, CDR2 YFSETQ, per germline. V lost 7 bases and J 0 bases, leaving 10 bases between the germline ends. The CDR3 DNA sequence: TGCGCCAGCGGCAGGGGGGCGAACACCGGGGAGCTGTTTTTT. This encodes CASGRGANTGELFF.

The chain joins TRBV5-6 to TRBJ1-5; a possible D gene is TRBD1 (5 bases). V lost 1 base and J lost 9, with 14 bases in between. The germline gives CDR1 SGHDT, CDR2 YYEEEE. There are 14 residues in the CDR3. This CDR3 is CASSLWGSGRPQHF. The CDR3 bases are TGTGCCAGCAGCTTGTGGGGGTCTGGGCGGCCCCAGCATTTT.

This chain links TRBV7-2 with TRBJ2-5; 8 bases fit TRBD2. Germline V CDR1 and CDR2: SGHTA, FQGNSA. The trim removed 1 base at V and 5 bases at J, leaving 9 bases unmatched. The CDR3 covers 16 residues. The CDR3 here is CASSLVALAGEETQYF. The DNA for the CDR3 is TGTGCCAGCAGCTTAGTTGCCCTAGCGGGCGAGGAGACCCAGTACTTC. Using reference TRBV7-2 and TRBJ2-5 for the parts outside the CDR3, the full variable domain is GAGVSQSPSNKVTEKGKDVELRCDPISGHTALYWYRQSLGQGLEFLIYFQGNSAPDKSGLPSDRFSAERTGGSVSTLTIQRTQQEDSAVYLCASSLVALAGEETQYFGPGTRLLVL.

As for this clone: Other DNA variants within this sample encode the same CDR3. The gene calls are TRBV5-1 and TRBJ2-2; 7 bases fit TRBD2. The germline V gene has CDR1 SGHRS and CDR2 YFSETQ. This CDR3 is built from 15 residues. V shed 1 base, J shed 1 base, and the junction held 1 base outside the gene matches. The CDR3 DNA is TGCGCCAGCAGCTTGACGGGAGGGAACACCGGGGAGCTGTTTTTT. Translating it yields CASSLTGGNTGELFF.

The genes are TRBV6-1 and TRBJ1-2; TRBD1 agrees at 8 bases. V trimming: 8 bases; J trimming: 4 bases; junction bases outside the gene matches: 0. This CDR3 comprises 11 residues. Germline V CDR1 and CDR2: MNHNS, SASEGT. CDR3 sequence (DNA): TGTGCCAGCGGGACAGGCTATGGCTACACCTTC. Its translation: CASGTGYGYTF.

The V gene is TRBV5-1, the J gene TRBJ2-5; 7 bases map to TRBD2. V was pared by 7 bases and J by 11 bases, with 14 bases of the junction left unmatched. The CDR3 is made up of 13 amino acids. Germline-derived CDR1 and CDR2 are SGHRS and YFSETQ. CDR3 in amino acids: CASRIDPAGEQYF. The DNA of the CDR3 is TGCGCCAGCCGGATCGACCCTGCGGGAGAGCAGTACTTC. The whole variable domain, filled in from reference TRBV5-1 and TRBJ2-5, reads KAGVTQTPRYLIKTRGQQVTLSCSPISGHRSVSWYQQTPGQGLQFLFEYFSETQRNKGNFPGRFSGRQFSNSRSEMNVSTLELGDSALYLCASRIDPAGEQYFGPGTRLLVL.

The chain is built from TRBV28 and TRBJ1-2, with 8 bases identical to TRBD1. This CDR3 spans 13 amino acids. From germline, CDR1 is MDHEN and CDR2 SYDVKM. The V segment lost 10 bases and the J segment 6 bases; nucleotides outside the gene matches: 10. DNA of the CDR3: TGTGCCACAGCGGGTGACAGGGGCCATGGCTACACCTTC. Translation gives CATAGDRGHGYTF.

The DNA of the CDR3 is TGCGCCAGCAGCTCGGGACAGGGGGTGAATGAGCAGTTCTTC. Translation gives CASSSGQGVNEQFF. The V gene is TRBV5-1, the J gene TRBJ2-1; 11 nucleotides agree with TRBD1. V trimming: 3 bases; J trimming: 7 bases; junction bases outside the gene matches: 3. Germline CDR1 is SGHRS and CDR2 is YFSETQ. The CDR3 sequence is 14 residues long.

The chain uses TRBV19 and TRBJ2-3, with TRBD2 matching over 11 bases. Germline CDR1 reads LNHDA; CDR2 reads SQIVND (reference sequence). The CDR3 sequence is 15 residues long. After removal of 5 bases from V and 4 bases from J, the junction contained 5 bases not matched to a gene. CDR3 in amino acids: CASSRLAGGADTQYF. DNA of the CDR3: TGTGCCAGTAGTCGGCTAGCGGGAGGTGCAGATACGCAGTATTTT.

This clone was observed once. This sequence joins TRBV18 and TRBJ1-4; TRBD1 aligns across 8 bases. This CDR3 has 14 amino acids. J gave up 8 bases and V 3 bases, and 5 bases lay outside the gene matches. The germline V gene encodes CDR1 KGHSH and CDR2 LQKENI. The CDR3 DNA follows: TGTGCCAGCTCACCTCCCGGGACAGGAGAAAAACTGTTTTTT. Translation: CASSPPGTGEKLFF.

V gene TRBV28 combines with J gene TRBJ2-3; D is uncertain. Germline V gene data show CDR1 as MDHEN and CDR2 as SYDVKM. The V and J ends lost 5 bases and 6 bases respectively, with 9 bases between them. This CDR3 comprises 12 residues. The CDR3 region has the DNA TGTGCCAGCAGTGTTGCCTACGATACGCAGTATTTT. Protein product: CASSVAYDTQYF.

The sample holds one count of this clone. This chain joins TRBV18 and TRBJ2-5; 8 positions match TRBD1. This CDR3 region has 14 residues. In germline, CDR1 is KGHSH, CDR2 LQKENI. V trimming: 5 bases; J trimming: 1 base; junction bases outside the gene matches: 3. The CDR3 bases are TGTGCCAGCTCATTCGACAGGGGCCAAGAGACCCAGTACTTC. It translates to CASSFDRGQETQYF. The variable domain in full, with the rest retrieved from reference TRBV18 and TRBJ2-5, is NAGVMQNPRHLVRRRGQEARLRCSPMKGHSHVYWYRQLPEEGLKFMVYLQKENIIDESGMPKERFSAEFPKEGPSILRIQQVVRGDSAAYFCASSFDRGQETQYFGPGTRLLVL.

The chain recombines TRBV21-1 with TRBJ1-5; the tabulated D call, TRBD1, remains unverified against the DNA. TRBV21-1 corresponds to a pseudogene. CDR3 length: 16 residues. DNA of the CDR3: TGTGCCAGCAGCAAAGGTGGGGACAGGGGAGGGCAGCCCCAGCATTTT. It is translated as CASSKGGDRGGQPQHF.

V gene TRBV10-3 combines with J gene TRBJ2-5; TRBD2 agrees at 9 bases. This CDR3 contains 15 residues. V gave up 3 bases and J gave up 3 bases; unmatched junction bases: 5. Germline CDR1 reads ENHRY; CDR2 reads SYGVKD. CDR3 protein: CAISDSTSGKETQYF. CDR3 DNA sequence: TGTGCCATCAGTGATTCGACTAGCGGCAAAGAGACCCAGTACTTC.

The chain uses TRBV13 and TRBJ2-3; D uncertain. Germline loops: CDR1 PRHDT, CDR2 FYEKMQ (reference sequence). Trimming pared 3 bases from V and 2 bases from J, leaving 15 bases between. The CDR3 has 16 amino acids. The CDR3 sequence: CASSFWQSQLTDTQYF. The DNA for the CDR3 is TGTGCCAGCAGCTTCTGGCAGTCCCAGCTCACAGATACGCAGTATTTT.